The 14 T cell receptor beta chains in this list originate from one sample, sequenced in a study of T cell clonality in common variable immunodeficiency (dated by TCRdb to between 2014 and 2017). Library method: the immunoSEQ multiplex PCR assay. TCRdb mirrors the immuneACCESS table, restricted to in-frame sequences. Some clones are absent from its copies; in checked studies, under half trace to an unresolved V gene, and the reason for the others is unknown. This sample contains 45,000 to 70,000 clones, none of which is a singleton. Of the sample, about 5.5% falls within the top ten clones. Source material: peripheral blood mononuclear cells. Every receptor here comes from a person aged 18 to 75 in good health.

This clone showed up many times. The read falls 3 residues short of the CDR3 end, and the missing part is taken from the germline J gene. The gene calls are TRBV5-1 and TRBJ2-5; D call uncertain. The length of the CDR3 is 10 residues. Germline V gives CDR1 SGHRS, CDR2 YFSETQ. The germline V and J ends were trimmed by 4 bases and 5 bases, with 3 bases remaining between them. The CDR3 loop is CASSLETQYF. Incomplete CDR3 DNA: TGCGCCAGCAGCCTCGAGACC.

This clone showed up many times. The read terminates 3 residues before the CDR3 end, so the remaining end is supplied by the germline J gene. The chain links TRBV28 to TRBJ1-5, with D possibly being TRBD1 (5 bases). With 5 bases removed from V and 0 bases from J, the gap between germline ends came to 14 bases. CDR1 is MDHEN, CDR2 SYDVKM, per germline. CDR3 length equals 16 residues. The CDR3 DNA, read in part, is TGTGCCAGCAGTAATCAAGGGGATTTTAGCAATCAGCCC. Translating it yields CASSNQGDFSNQP. The whole CDR3 sequence is CASSNQGDFSNQPQHF.

Note on this clone: Read coverage stops 3 residues before the CDR3 terminus; the germline J gene supplies the remainder. The V call is TRBV19, the J call TRBJ1-6; 9 bases align to TRBD1. The CDR3 has 16 amino acids. The V gene's germline CDR1 is LNHDA and CDR2 SQIVND (reference sequence). With V trimmed by 6 bases and J by 7 bases, 10 bases remained unmatched. CDR3 bases read: TGTGCCAGTAGCCGAACCCGGGACAGGGAGAATTCACCC. The encoded protein is CASSRTRDRENSP. The complete CDR3 protein is CASSRTRDRENSPLHF.

This clone was recorded many times. The CDR3 end is not reached by the read, which stops 3 residues before it; the germline J gene fills it in. In the same sample, other DNA sequences code for this CDR3. The V and J genes are TRBV6-2 or TRBV6-3 and TRBJ2-7; tentative D call: TRBD2 (6 bases). Germline V gives CDR1 MNHEY, CDR2 SVGEGT. V shed 2 bases and J shed 4 bases, with 9 bases lying between them. This CDR3 is built from 13 residues. The part of the CDR3 DNA that was read is TGTGCCAGCAGTTACCTAGCGCGGTACGAG. Its translation is CASSYLARYE. The full CDR3 is CASSYLARYEQYF.

This clone was detected ten times or more. Coverage ceases 3 residues before the CDR3 finishes, and the germline J gene fills in the end. The chain joins TRBV14 to TRBJ2-6; possible D gene TRBD2, 5 bases. The CDR3 consists of 16 residues. Looked up from germline, CDR1 is SGHDN and CDR2 is FVKESK. V was shortened by 5 bases and J by 0 bases, with 11 bases between the two germline ends. The part of the CDR3 DNA that was read is TGTGCCAGCAGCATGGACTGGGGCTCTGGGGCCAACGTC. This sequence encodes CASSMDWGSGANV. The complete CDR3 reads CASSMDWGSGANVLTF.

This clone was counted a few times. The read halts 3 residues ahead of the CDR3 end, with the missing end drawn from the germline J gene. Additional DNA sequences in this sample encode the identical CDR3. The chain carries TRBV6-2 or TRBV6-3 and TRBJ1-5; 10 bases are a match to TRBD1. J lost 7 bases, V lost 4 bases, and 7 bases had no gene match. This CDR3 region has 15 residues. CDR1 is MNHEY and CDR2 is SVGEGT in the germline V gene. This CDR3 reads CASSLGQGGGQPQHF. The sequenced part of the CDR3 DNA is TGTGCCAGCAGTTTAGGACAGGGGGGGGGCCAGCCC.

This clone was counted many times. The CDR3 DNA, read in part, is TGTGCCAGCAGCCAAGGGAGGACAGGACCGGGGACC. Its protein product is CASSQGRTGPGT. The whole CDR3 sequence reads CASSQGRTGPGTQYF. This chain joins TRBV3-1 (or the pseudogene TRBV3-2) and TRBJ2-5; TRBD1 agrees at 7 bases. The read terminates 3 residues before the CDR3 end, so the remaining end is supplied by the germline J gene. The germline V gene has CDR1 LGHDT and CDR2 YNNKEL (reference sequence). The ends lost 1 base at V and 7 bases at J; junction bases unmatched: 9. The CDR3 runs 15 residues.

This clone was seen at least ten times. Read data end 3 residues before the CDR3 end; the end is taken from the germline J gene. This sequence joins TRBV7-9 and TRBJ1-1; 9 nucleotides match TRBD1. V lost 3 bases and J lost 6; bases outside the gene matches: 2. Germline CDR1 and CDR2: SEHNR and FQNEAQ (reference sequence). The CDR3 is made up of 13 amino acids. The CDR3 bases that were read are TGTGCCAGCAGCTTGGGACAGGGCGCTGAA. Encoded protein: CASSLGQGAE. The CDR3 in its entirety is CASSLGQGAEAFF.

In this sample, this clone turned up many times. Sequencing ends 3 residues short of the CDR3 end; the germline J gene provides the rest. The chain combines TRBV20-1 with TRBJ1-2; 12 bases map to TRBD1. Germline loops: CDR1 DFQATT, CDR2 SNEGSKA (reference sequence). CDR3 size: 15 residues. J gave up 6 bases and V 5 bases, and 10 bases lay outside the gene matches. The CDR3 DNA, read in part, is TGCAGTGCTTTTAATTCCGGGACAGGGGGCGATGGC. Amino acids: CSAFNSGTGGDG. The entire CDR3 is CSAFNSGTGGDGYTF.

Comment on this clone: The CDR3 goes on 3 residues after the read ends, and that part is filled in from the germline J gene. This chain uses TRBV19 with TRBJ1-4, with D perhaps TRBD1 (5 bases). Germline CDR1 is LNHDA and CDR2 is SQIVND (reference sequence). Trimming shortened V by 5 bases and J by 2 bases, and 15 bases separated the two germline ends. CDR3 length equals 16 residues. CDR3 DNA (partial): TGTGCCAGTAGTGCGGGGGAGGCGGCTACTAATGAAAAA. Encoded protein: CASSAGEAATNEK. The whole CDR3 reads CASSAGEAATNEKLFF. The full variable domain, with the rest looked up from reference TRBV19 and TRBJ1-4, is DGGITQSPKYLFRKEGQNVTLSCEQNLNHDAMYWYRQDPGQGLRLIYYSQIVNDFQKGDIAEGYSVSREKKESFPLTVTSAQKNPTAFYLCASSAGEAATNEKLFFGSGTQLSVL.

Concerning this clone: The read falls 3 residues short of the CDR3 end, and the missing part is taken from the germline J gene. V gene TRBV10-2 combines with J gene TRBJ1-2; the match to TRBD1 covers 7 bases. The CDR3 covers 13 residues. Per the germline V gene, CDR1 is WSHSY and CDR2 is SAAADI. The V segment lost 9 bases and the J segment 0 bases; nucleotides outside the gene matches: 4. CDR3 amino acids: CASQQGPNYGYTF. CDR3 DNA, as far as it was read: TGCGCCAGTCAACAGGGGCCTAACTATGGC.

This clone showed up many times. The DNA ends 3 residues before the CDR3 does, and the rest of the CDR3 is filled in from the germline J gene. The gene calls are TRBV6-2 or TRBV6-3 and TRBJ2-1, with 9 bases lining up with TRBD2. Germline V CDR1 and CDR2: MNHEY, SVGEGT. The CDR3 spans 15 residues. The trim removed 8 bases at V and 8 bases at J, leaving 13 bases unmatched. The CDR3 loop is CASAGLGLASDEQFF. CDR3 DNA (partial): TGTGCCAGCGCGGGGCTGGGACTAGCCTCTGATGAG.

In its sample, this clone is medium-sized. The read falls 3 residues short of the CDR3 end, and the missing part is taken from the germline J gene. The chain couples TRBV20-1 to TRBJ2-3; D is uncertain. CDR1 and CDR2 (germline): DFQATT, SNEGSKA (reference sequence). The ends were cut back, 4 bases at V and 4 bases at J, with 6 bases in the middle. This CDR3 contains 11 residues. The CDR3 sequence is CSATKSDTQYF. CDR3 DNA (partial): TGCAGTGCTACTAAATCAGATACG.

This clone showed up many times. The missing CDR3 end, 3 residues past where the read stops, is filled in from the germline J gene. J is TRBJ2-3 and V is TRBV5-1; TRBD2 matches 11 bases. CDR3 length: 15 residues. CDR1 and CDR2 from the germline V gene are SGHRS and YFSETQ. The V segment lost 4 bases and the J segment 3 bases; nucleotides outside the gene matches: 4. This CDR3 is CASSVASGRTDTQYF. The sequenced CDR3 bases are TGCGCCAGCAGCGTGGCTAGCGGGAGGACAGATACG.